These T cell receptor beta chains were read from a single sample in a study of T cell changes during pregnancy in multiple sclerosis. The data were produced by immunoSEQ multiplex PCR, yet TCRdb's version contains in-frame clones alone and is incomplete. The sample has tens of thousands of clones, more than 85% seen once. Here the sequenced sample was CD8+ T cells from peripheral blood mononuclear cells, taken in the third trimester of pregnancy. These receptors all come from a female donor with multiple sclerosis, enrolled in a pregnancy study. CDR3s include the opening cysteine and the closing phenylalanine or tryptophan. Each record gives: J gene, CDR3 length, V gene, clone size, D gene, CDR3 protein, CDR3 DNA. D genes are given only for firm matches. The size field is filled for only some rows; it gives once, few, many or a size class.

TRBJ1-2 | 13 | TRBV28 | NA | NA | CASSLRGAKGYTF | TGTGCCAGCAGTCTTCGGGGGGCGAAAGGCTACACCTTC
TRBJ2-7 | 16 | TRBV5-1 | NA | TRBD2 | CASSLVSFSGAYEQYF | TGCGCCAGCAGCTTGGTGAGTTTTAGCGGGGCCTACGAGCAGTACTTC
TRBJ2-2 | 18 | TRBV11-3 | NA | NA | CASSLDRYGLENTGELFF | TGTGCCAGCAGCTTAGATAGGTACGGACTCGAGAACACCGGGGAGCTGTTTTTT
TRBJ1-4 | 16 | TRBV4-3 | NA | NA | CASSQSKGVENEKLFF | TGCGCCAGCAGCCAATCAAAGGGGGTGGAAAATGAAAAACTGTTTTTT
TRBJ2-1 | 12 | TRBV29-1 | NA | NA | CSVDLKEVEQFF | TGCAGCGTTGACCTAAAGGAGGTGGAGCAGTTCTTC
TRBJ2-3 | 16 | TRBV29-1 | NA | TRBD2 | CSVAGTSGRETDTQYF | TGCAGCGTTGCAGGGACTAGCGGGAGGGAGACAGATACGCAGTATTTT
TRBJ1-4 | 14 | TRBV7-3 | NA | TRBD1 | CASSQDRSNEKLFF | TGTGCCAGCAGCCAGGACAGGTCCAACGAAAAACTGTTTTTT
TRBJ1-4 | 14 | TRBV7-9 | once | NA | CASSVRATNEKLFF | TGTGCCAGCAGTGTAAGAGCAACTAATGAAAAACTGTTTTTT
TRBJ2-7 | 15 | TRBV7-9 | NA | TRBD1 | CASSFEVRGLDEQYF | TGTGCCAGCAGTTTCGAGGTGAGGGGGCTCGACGAGCAGTACTTC
TRBJ1-2 | 16 | TRBV4-3 | NA | TRBD1 | CASSPHPGQGGDGYTF | TGCGCCAGCAGCCCACACCCGGGACAGGGAGGGGATGGCTACACCTTC
TRBJ1-1 | 12 | TRBV19 | NA | NA | CASREGNTEAFF | TGTGCCAGTAGGGAGGGGAACACTGAAGCTTTCTTT